This TCR beta chain was sequenced during a study of patients and donors after allogeneic stem cell transplantation. Via MiXCR, TCRdb re-called the RT-PCR reads, giving one row per CDR3 protein. The sample lists approximately 88,000 distinct CDR3 sequences, 5% occurring once. With V trimmed by 1 base and J by 4 bases, 6 bases remained unmatched. CDR1 is SGHDN and CDR2 is FVKESK in the germline V gene. The CDR3 is 16 amino acids. This clonotype was seen ten or more times. This chain links TRBV14 with TRBJ2-1; 8 bases fit TRBD2. This receptor was identified in a human donor who was either an allogeneic HSCT recipient or a stem cell or donor lymphocyte infusion donor (not recorded which). It is not recorded whose cells these are; they may come from a transplant donor. Sequencing used blood, either unsorted or a sorted T cell fraction (not recorded which). The CDR3 sequence is CASSQVGSGKYNEQFF. CDR3 in DNA: TGTGCCAGCAGCCAAGTGGGTAGCGGGAAGTACAATGAGCAGTTCTTC.